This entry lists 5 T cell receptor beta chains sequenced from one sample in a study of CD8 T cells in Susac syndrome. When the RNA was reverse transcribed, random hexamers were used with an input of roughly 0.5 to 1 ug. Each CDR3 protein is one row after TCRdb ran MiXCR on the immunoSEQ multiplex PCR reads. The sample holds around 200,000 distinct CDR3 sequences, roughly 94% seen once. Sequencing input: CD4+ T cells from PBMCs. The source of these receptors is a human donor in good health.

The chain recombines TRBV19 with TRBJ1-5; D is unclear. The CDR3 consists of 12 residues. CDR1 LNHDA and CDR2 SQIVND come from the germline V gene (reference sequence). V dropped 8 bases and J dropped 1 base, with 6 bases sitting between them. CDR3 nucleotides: TGTGCCAGTGGCCGGAGCAATCAGCCCCAGCATTTT. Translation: CASGRSNQPQHF.

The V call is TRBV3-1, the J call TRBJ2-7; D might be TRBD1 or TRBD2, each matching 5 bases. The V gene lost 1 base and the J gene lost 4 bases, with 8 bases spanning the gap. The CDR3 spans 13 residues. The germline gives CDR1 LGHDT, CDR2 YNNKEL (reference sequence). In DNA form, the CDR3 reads TGTGCCAGCAGCCAAGGGGACGGGTACGAGCAGTACGTC. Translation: CASSQGDGYEQYV.

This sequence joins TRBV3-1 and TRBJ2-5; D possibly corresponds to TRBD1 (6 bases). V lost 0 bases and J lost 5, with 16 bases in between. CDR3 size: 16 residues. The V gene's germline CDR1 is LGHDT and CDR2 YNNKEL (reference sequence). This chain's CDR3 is CASSQDGTSPGETQYF. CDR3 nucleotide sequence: TGTGCCAGCAGCCAAGATGGGACATCCCCGGGCGAGACCCAGTACTTC.

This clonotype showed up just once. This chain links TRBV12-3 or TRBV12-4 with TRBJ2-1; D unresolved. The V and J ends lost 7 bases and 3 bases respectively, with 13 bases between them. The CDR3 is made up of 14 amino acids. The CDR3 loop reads CASKRNPIYNEQFF. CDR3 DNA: TGTGCCAGCAAACGAAACCCTATCTACAATGAGCAGTTCTTC.

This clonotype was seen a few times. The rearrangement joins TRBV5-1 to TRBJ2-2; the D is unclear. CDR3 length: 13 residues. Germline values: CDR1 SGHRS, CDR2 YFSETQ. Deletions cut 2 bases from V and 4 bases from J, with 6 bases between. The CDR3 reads CASSFGITGELFF. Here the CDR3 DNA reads TGCGCCAGCAGCTTCGGTATCACCGGGGAGCTGTTTTTT.